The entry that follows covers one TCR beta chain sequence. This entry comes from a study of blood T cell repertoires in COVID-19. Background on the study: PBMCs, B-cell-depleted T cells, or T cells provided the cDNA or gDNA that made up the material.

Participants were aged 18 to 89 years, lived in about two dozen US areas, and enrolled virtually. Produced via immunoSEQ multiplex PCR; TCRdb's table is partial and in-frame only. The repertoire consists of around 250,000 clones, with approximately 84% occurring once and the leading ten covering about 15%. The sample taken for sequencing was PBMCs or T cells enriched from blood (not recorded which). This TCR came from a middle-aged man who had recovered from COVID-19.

CDR3 nucleotide sequence: TGCGCCAGCAGCCAGGGAGGCGGCTCGGAGACCCAGTACTTC. This sequence encodes CASSQGGGSETQYF. The rearrangement joins TRBV4-1 to TRBJ2-5; tentatively, D is TRBD2 (6 bases). This CDR3 contains 14 residues. V shed 3 bases and J shed 5 bases, with 13 bases lying between them. Germline-derived CDR1 and CDR2 are MGHRA and YSYEKL.